This T cell receptor beta chain came from a study of T-cell reconstitution after alpha-beta-depleted transplantation in children. V shed 11 bases, J shed 4 bases, and the junction held 8 bases outside the gene matches. The germline V gene encodes CDR1 SGHTA and CDR2 FQGTGA. The CDR3 totals 12 residues. Study findings and constraints: Reportedly, alpha-beta T cells present about two months post-transplant originated from several hundred expanded clones of graft origin.

Using unique molecular identifiers, the investigators prepared the TCRbeta library. One entry per CDR3 protein results from TCRdb running MiXCR on the PCR reads. The sample has about 200,000 distinct CDR3 sequences; around 9.2% are singletons. This clonotype was found a few times. Antigen specificity is unknown. The TCR was taken from a male patient aged 2 to 10 who had a stem cell transplant for acute myeloid leukemia, so the T cells may come from the graft donor. The specimen was PBMCs, mostly from graft donor cells, collected 360 days after TCRalphabeta/CD19-depleted stem cell transplant. V is TRBV7-3 and J is TRBJ2-7; TRBD2 aligns across 7 bases. The chain's CDR3 is CARRRESYEQYF. CDR3 sequence (DNA): TGTGCCCGGAGGCGGGAGAGTTACGAGCAGTACTTC. The full variable domain, in which reference TRBV7-3 and TRBJ2-7 provide the parts outside the CDR3, is GAGVSQTPSNKVTEKGKYVELRCDPISGHTALYWYRQSLGQGPEFLIYFQGTGAADDSGLPNDRFFAVRPEGSVSTLKIQRTERGDSAVYLCARRRESYEQYFGPGTRLTVT.